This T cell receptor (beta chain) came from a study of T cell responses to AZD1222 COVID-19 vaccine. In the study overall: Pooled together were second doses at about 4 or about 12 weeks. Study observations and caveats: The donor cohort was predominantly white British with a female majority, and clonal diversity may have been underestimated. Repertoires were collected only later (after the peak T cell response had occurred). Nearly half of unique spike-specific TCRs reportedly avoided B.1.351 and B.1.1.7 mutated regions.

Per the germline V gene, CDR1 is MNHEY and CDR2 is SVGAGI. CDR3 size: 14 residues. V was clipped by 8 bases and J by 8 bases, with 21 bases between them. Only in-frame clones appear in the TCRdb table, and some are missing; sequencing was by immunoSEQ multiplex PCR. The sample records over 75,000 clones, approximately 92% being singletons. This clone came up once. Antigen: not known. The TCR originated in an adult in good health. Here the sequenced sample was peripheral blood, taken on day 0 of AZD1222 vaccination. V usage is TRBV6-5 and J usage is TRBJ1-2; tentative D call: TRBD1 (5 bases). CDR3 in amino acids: CASVSLTGSNGYTF. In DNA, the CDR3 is TGTGCCAGCGTTTCTCTCACAGGCTCGAACGGCTACACCTTC.